The 30 T cell receptor beta chains below were found in one sample sequenced in a study of shared clonotypes between healthy human individuals. Repertoires were generated with immunoSEQ multiplex PCR, while TCRdb's copy carries only in-frame clones and drops some. The sample includes a few million clones, about 92% of them seen just once. The specimen sequenced was naive CD4+ T cells from PBMCs. Stated subset: CD45RA+ positively selected. These receptors all come from a man aged 18 to 30 in good health. Some clones in this sample may be carry-over from other donors' samples.

This clone came up once. Within the sample, other DNA sequences also encode this same CDR3. The genes are TRBV5-1 and TRBJ1-1; D is undetermined. Trimming pared 3 bases from V and 1 base from J, leaving 7 bases between. The CDR3 spans 13 residues. From germline, CDR1 is SGHRS and CDR2 YFSETQ. In DNA, the CDR3 is TGCGCCAGCAGCTCGTCTAGGAACACTGAAGCTTTCTTT. Its translation is CASSSSRNTEAFF.

The rearrangement joins TRBV7-6 to TRBJ2-7; D gene ambiguous. Trimming left V 5 bases short and J 2 bases short, with 16 bases between. CDR3 length equals 15 residues. CDR1 and CDR2 (germline): SGHVS, FNYEAQ. DNA of the CDR3: TGTGCCAGCAGCCCCCTCGGTAAAGCCCCCTACGAGCAGTACTTC. This sequence encodes CASSPLGKAPYEQYF. Based on the CDR3 plus reference TRBV7-6 and TRBJ2-7, the full variable domain is GAGVSQSPRYKVTKRGQDVALRCDPISGHVSLYWYRQALGQGPEFLTYFNYEAQQDKSGLPNDRFSAERPEGSISTLTIQRTEQRDSAMYRCASSPLGKAPYEQYFGPGTRLTVT.

This chain links TRBV7-7 with TRBJ2-5; perhaps TRBD2 as D (5 bases). V was trimmed by 5 bases and J by 9 bases, leaving 16 bases between them. This CDR3 has 13 residues. CDR1 and CDR2 (germline): SSHAT, FNYEAQ (reference sequence). As DNA, the CDR3 is TGTGCCAGCAGCCCCTCATCGAAGGAGGCCCAGTACTTC. This encodes CASSPSSKEAQYF. Variable domain in full (rest from reference TRBV7-7 and TRBJ2-5): GAGVSQSPRYKVTKRGQDVTLRCDPISSHATLYWYQQALGQGPEFLTYFNYEAQPDKSGLPSDRFSAERPEGSISTLTIQRTEQRDSAMYRCASSPSSKEAQYFGPGTRLLVL.

The chain couples TRBV7-9 to TRBJ1-2; D is perhaps TRBD1 (6 bases). The germline gives CDR1 SEHNR, CDR2 FQNEAQ (reference sequence). V was clipped by 5 bases and J by 7 bases, with 14 bases between them. The CDR3 extends over 13 amino acids. The CDR3 nucleotides are TGTGCCAGCAGCCATGGATCGGGGGCTGGCTACACCTTC. It specifies CASSHGSGAGYTF.

The rearrangement links TRBV5-1 to TRBJ2-6; D might be TRBD1 (5 bases). With 1 base removed from V and 2 bases from J, the gap between germline ends came to 13 bases. The CDR3 spans 17 residues. Looked up from germline, CDR1 is SGHRS and CDR2 is YFSETQ. The CDR3: CASSLLPGRTGANVLTF. CDR3 nucleotides: TGCGCCAGCAGCTTGCTTCCAGGGCGGACTGGGGCCAACGTCCTGACTTTC.

This clone was detected a few times. The chain couples TRBV5-1 to TRBJ2-7; 11 nucleotides align to TRBD2. The junction had 5 bases not matched to a gene; V was cut back by 6 bases and J by 3 bases. The CDR3 is made up of 14 amino acids. Germline lookup yields CDR1 SGHRS and CDR2 YFSETQ. CDR3: CASTSTSGSYEQYF. DNA for the CDR3: TGCGCCAGCACTTCTACTAGCGGGAGCTACGAGCAGTACTTC.

The rearrangement joins TRBV28 to TRBJ2-3; 8 bases align to TRBD1. V gave up 6 bases and J gave up 1 base; unmatched junction bases: 9. The CDR3 has 16 amino acids. CDR1 is MDHEN, CDR2 SYDVKM, per germline. This chain's CDR3 is CASRETPGQGTDTQYF. CDR3 DNA: TGTGCCAGCAGAGAAACCCCGGGACAGGGCACAGATACGCAGTATTTT.

The chain combines TRBV5-1 with TRBJ1-1; TRBD1 is a possible D gene (6 bases). This CDR3 is 15 amino acids long. Trimming cost V 8 bases and J 0 bases, with 17 bases left between them. Germline V gives CDR1 SGHRS, CDR2 YFSETQ. The CDR3, as DNA: TGCGCCAGTAAATCTACAGGGCCGATGAACACTGAAGCTTTCTTT. Amino acid sequence: CASKSTGPMNTEAFF.

The genes are TRBV18 and TRBJ2-7; 9 positions agree with TRBD1. Germline lookup yields CDR1 KGHSH and CDR2 LQKENI. V dropped 4 bases and J dropped 6; count of bases not matched to a gene: 10. This CDR3 is 15 amino acids long. CDR3 coding DNA: TGTGCCAGCTCACAGCCCGGGACAGGGTATGGCGAGCAGTACTTC. This encodes CASSQPGTGYGEQYF.

The V call is TRBV5-4, the J call TRBJ2-4, with D unresolved. V was clipped by 3 bases and J by 9 bases, with 16 bases between them. Germline CDR1 is SGHNT and CDR2 is YYREEE (reference sequence). The CDR3 is 14 amino acids. This CDR3 is CASSWKKGPGIQYF. CDR3 sequence (DNA): TGTGCCAGCAGCTGGAAAAAAGGGCCGGGCATTCAGTACTTC.

The chain couples TRBV15 to TRBJ2-5, with TRBD1 as a possible D gene (5 bases). Between the trimmed V and J ends, which lost 5 bases and 5 bases, there was a span of 12 bases. The CDR3 spans 13 residues. The germline gives CDR1 LNHNV, CDR2 YYDKDF (reference sequence). CDR3 nucleotide sequence: TGTGCCACCAGCGGCTCCAGGGTCGAGACCCAGTACTTC. Translation gives CATSGSRVETQYF.

The V gene is TRBV7-2, the J gene TRBJ1-2; D is unclear. The V end lost 5 bases, the J end lost 4 bases, and 17 bases lay between the germline ends. The V gene's germline CDR1 is SGHTA and CDR2 FQGNSA. CDR3 size: 15 residues. The CDR3 is CASSPGRRPSYGYTF. The CDR3 DNA follows: TGTGCCAGCAGCCCCGGTCGGCGCCCTTCCTATGGCTACACCTTC.

The gene calls are TRBV7-3 and TRBJ2-2; weak D call: TRBD2 (5 bases). The ends were cut back, 0 bases at V and 2 bases at J, with 10 bases in the middle. CDR3 length equals 16 residues. The V gene's germline CDR1 is SGHTA and CDR2 FQGTGA. CDR3 nucleotides: TGTGCCAGCAGCTTAACGGACTGGAGAAACACCGGGGAGCTGTTTTTT. It translates to CASSLTDWRNTGELFF.

The chain combines TRBV6-1 with TRBJ1-1, with unresolved D. Germline V gene data show CDR1 as MNHNS and CDR2 as SASEGT. This CDR3 has 13 residues. Trimming cost V 2 bases and J 8 bases, with 12 bases left between them. CDR3 nucleotides: TGTGCCAGCAGTGAATACGCATTAAGCGAAGCTTTCTTT. Its translation is CASSEYALSEAFF.

DNA for the CDR3: TGCGCCAGCAGTGAGTCGACTCGGAAGCTGACGAGCTCCTACAATGAGCAGTTCTTC. It specifies CASSESTRKLTSSYNEQFF. The chain carries TRBV10-1 and TRBJ2-1; D is uncertain. The germline CDR1 and CDR2 sequences are WNHNN and SYGVQD (reference sequence). This CDR3 is built from 19 residues. V lost 0 bases and J 0 bases, leaving 18 bases between the germline ends.

This chain connects TRBV28 to TRBJ1-2, with D possibly being TRBD1 (5 bases). The length of the CDR3 is 14 residues. V was trimmed by 5 bases and J by 8 bases, leaving 18 bases between them. Germline assignment: CDR1 MDHEN and CDR2 SYDVKM. This CDR3 reads CASSPGGGAVGYTF. DNA of the CDR3: TGTGCCAGCAGTCCCGGGGGAGGGGCGGTAGGCTACACCTTC.

The genes are TRBV9 and TRBJ2-7, with 7 bases lining up with TRBD2. Germline loops: CDR1 SGDLS, CDR2 YYNGEE. V trimming: 0 bases; J trimming: 6 bases; junction bases outside the gene matches: 12. The CDR3 totals 16 residues. CDR3 amino acids: CASSVAPSGVPVEQYF. The DNA for the CDR3 is TGTGCCAGCAGCGTAGCCCCTAGCGGAGTCCCTGTCGAGCAGTACTTC.

The rearrangement joins TRBV19 to TRBJ1-2, with 7 bases fitting TRBD1. This CDR3 has 15 amino acids. V shed 5 bases, J shed 2 bases, and the junction held 8 bases outside the gene matches. Looked up from germline, CDR1 is LNHDA and CDR2 is SQIVND (reference sequence). In DNA, the CDR3 is TGTGCCAGTAGTGCCGGGACAGTTAAGAACTATGGCTACACCTTC. Translated: CASSAGTVKNYGYTF.

The V gene is TRBV7-6, the J gene TRBJ2-1; D remains ambiguous. The V and J ends lost 6 bases and 3 bases respectively, with 6 bases between them. CDR1 is SGHVS and CDR2 is FNYEAQ in the germline V gene. CDR3 size: 12 residues. The CDR3 is CASSGYYNEQFF. CDR3 DNA sequence: TGTGCCAGCAGTGGGTACTACAATGAGCAGTTCTTC. The entire variable domain, with the rest obtained from reference TRBV7-6 and TRBJ2-1, is as follows: GAGVSQSPRYKVTKRGQDVALRCDPISGHVSLYWYRQALGQGPEFLTYFNYEAQQDKSGLPNDRFSAERPEGSISTLTIQRTEQRDSAMYRCASSGYYNEQFFGPGTRLTVL.

The count of this clone is one. This chain uses TRBV5-1 with TRBJ1-2; a weak D match, TRBD1 (6 bases). This CDR3 has 14 amino acids. The ends were cut back, 2 bases at V and 5 bases at J, with 13 bases in the middle. Looked up from germline, CDR1 is SGHRS and CDR2 is YFSETQ. The chain's CDR3 is CASSFIQGAYGYTF. CDR3 DNA: TGCGCCAGCAGCTTTATACAGGGAGCTTATGGCTACACCTTC.

Points on this clone: This specimen includes other DNA sequences encoding the same CDR3. V is TRBV7-3 and J is TRBJ1-1; D call uncertain. The CDR3 has 13 residues. Germline V gene data show CDR1 as SGHTA and CDR2 as FQGTGA. Trimming removed 0 bases from V and 5 bases from J, with 7 bases in between. The CDR3 loop is CASSLTQGTEAFF. For the CDR3, the DNA is TGTGCCAGCAGCTTAACGCAAGGTACTGAAGCTTTCTTT.

About this clone itself: The sample has other DNA sequences that encode this CDR3 too. V and J are TRBV5-1 and TRBJ1-3; D unclear. The germline V and J ends were trimmed by 1 base and 0 bases, with 8 bases remaining between them. The germline gives CDR1 SGHRS, CDR2 YFSETQ. The CDR3 is 15 amino acids. CDR3 nucleotide sequence: TGCGCCAGCAGCTTGACGGGGAACTCTGGAAACACCATATATTTT. It specifies CASSLTGNSGNTIYF.

With respect to this clone: This same CDR3 is encoded by further DNA sequences in the sample. This sequence joins TRBV5-1 and TRBJ2-3; 13 bases line up with TRBD2. Germline loops: CDR1 SGHRS, CDR2 YFSETQ. This CDR3 spans 16 amino acids. Losses at the gene ends were 4 bases for V and 1 base for J; bases not matched to a gene: 3. CDR3 sequence (DNA): TGCGCCAGCAGCGCCGGACTAGCGGGAGGCACAGATACGCAGTATTTT. It encodes CASSAGLAGGTDTQYF.

This chain connects TRBV5-5 to TRBJ2-7, with D perhaps TRBD1 (5 bases). The V end lost 1 base, the J end lost 5 bases, and 10 bases lay between the germline ends. The CDR3 contains 13 residues. CDR1 SGHKS and CDR2 YYEKEE come from the germline V gene (reference sequence). This CDR3 is CASSLPGFDEQYF. CDR3 bases: TGTGCCAGCAGCTTGCCAGGGTTCGACGAGCAGTACTTC. Filled out from reference TRBV5-5 and TRBJ2-7, the complete variable domain reads DAGVTQSPTHLIKTRGQQVTLRCSPISGHKSVSWYQQVLGQGPQFIFQYYEKEERGRGNFPDRFSARQFPNYSSELNVNALLLGDSALYLCASSLPGFDEQYFGPGTRLTVT.

The rearrangement joins TRBV28 to TRBJ1-3; unclear D gene. Trimming shortened V by 3 bases and J by 0 bases, and 12 bases separated the two germline ends. The CDR3 consists of 16 residues. Germline values: CDR1 MDHEN, CDR2 SYDVKM. CDR3 loop: CASSLGGLNSGNTIYF. The CDR3 nucleotides read TGTGCCAGCAGTTTGGGCGGCCTAAACTCTGGAAACACCATATATTTT.

Concerning this clone itself: The identical CDR3 is also encoded by other nucleotide sequences in the sample. The chain has TRBV7-9 and TRBJ2-5, with D maybe TRBD1 (5 bases). V lost 5 bases to trimming and J lost 4 bases, with 11 bases between them. Germline values: CDR1 SEHNR, CDR2 FQNEAQ (reference sequence). This CDR3 region has 13 residues. The CDR3 here is CASSQQGRETQYF. CDR3 DNA: TGTGCCAGCAGCCAGCAGGGCCGAGAGACCCAGTACTTC.

The chain's CDR3 is CASSRQMNTEAFF. CDR3 in DNA: TGTGCCAGCAGCCGACAGATGAACACTGAAGCTTTCTTT. The rearrangement joins TRBV7-8 to TRBJ1-1; a weak D match, TRBD1 (5 bases). Between the trimmed V and J ends, which lost 5 bases and 0 bases, there was a span of 7 bases. This CDR3 has 13 residues. From germline, CDR1 is SGHVS and CDR2 FQNEAQ.

J is TRBJ1-1 and V is TRBV2; no definite D call. V was shortened by 6 bases and J by 1 base, with 6 bases between the two germline ends. Germline V CDR1 and CDR2: SNHLY, FYNNEI. The CDR3 extends over 12 amino acids. CDR3 amino acids: CASSWQNTEAFF. The CDR3 bases are TGTGCCAGCAGCTGGCAGAACACTGAAGCTTTCTTT. Combining the CDR3 with reference TRBV2 and TRBJ1-1 gives the whole variable domain EPEVTQTPSHQVTQMGQEVILRCVPISNHLYFYWYRQILGQKVEFLVSFYNNEISEKSEIFDDQFSVERPDGSNFTLKIRSTKLEDSAMYFCASSWQNTEAFFGQGTRLTVV.

The genes are TRBV5-4 and TRBJ1-1, with unresolved D. CDR3 size: 14 residues. CDR1 SGHNT and CDR2 YYREEE come from the germline V gene (reference sequence). The V gene lost 3 bases and the J gene lost 0 bases, with 9 bases spanning the gap. The CDR3 DNA reads TGTGCCAGCAGCTCCGAAGGTTTGAACACTGAAGCTTTCTTT. This sequence encodes CASSSEGLNTEAFF.

V usage is TRBV4-1 and J usage is TRBJ2-1, with D unclear. The CDR3 consists of 16 residues. The V and J ends lost 4 bases and 0 bases respectively, with 13 bases between them. Looked up from germline, CDR1 is MGHRA and CDR2 is YSYEKL. CDR3 DNA sequence: TGCGCCAGCAGCCTCCCGACACCGAGCTCCTACAATGAGCAGTTCTTC. This sequence encodes CASSLPTPSSYNEQFF.